The 20 T cell receptor beta chains reported below all come from one sample, sequenced in a study of post-analysis software for immune sequencing data. Study outcomes and limitations: In patients, TRBV5-6, TRBV5-1 and TRBV20-1 belonged to five or six TRBV segments found more frequently than in controls.

Researchers reported that TCR beta cDNA libraries carried unique molecular identifiers. TCRdb re-called the PCR reads with MiXCR, one entry per CDR3 protein. Altogether roughly 730,000 distinct CDR3 sequences are present, 25% to 30% being singletons, with the ten largest covering more than 0.45%. Their antigen targets remain unknown. The specimen was blood. All receptors come from a girl between 5 and 17 years old with multiple sclerosis.

The rearrangement joins TRBV9 to TRBJ1-5; the match to TRBD1 covers 9 bases. Trimming at V came to 3 bases and at J to 6 bases, leaving 7 bases not matched to a gene. Germline V lookup: CDR1 SGDLS, CDR2 YYNGEE. The CDR3 has 15 amino acids. The CDR3 region is CASSDGQGFGQPQHF. The CDR3, as DNA: TGTGCCAGCAGCGACGGACAGGGGTTTGGTCAGCCCCAGCATTTT.

This clonotype was detected a few times. V gene TRBV7-9 combines with J gene TRBJ1-5, with D possibly matching TRBD1 (5 bases). Trimming cost V 1 base and J 4 bases, with 14 bases left between them. CDR1 and CDR2 from the germline V gene are SEHNR and FQNEAQ (reference sequence). This CDR3 has 16 residues. DNA of the CDR3: TGTGCCAGCAGCTTAGGTGCCGGGGACCCTAATCAGCCCCAGCATTTT. Translating gives CASSLGAGDPNQPQHF.

This chain connects TRBV7-9 to TRBJ2-5; D might be TRBD1 (6 bases). Gene TRBJ2-7 matches the end of the DNA better, so the J call may be wrong. The germline V gene encodes CDR1 SEHNR and CDR2 FQNEAQ (reference sequence). This CDR3 contains 14 residues. The CDR3 DNA follows: TGTGCCAGCAGCCCTGGGACAAGGACCTACGAGCAGTACTTC. It specifies CASSPGTRTYEQYF.

The CDR3, as DNA: TGTGCCAGCAGCCCAAGGGGGGCTAGCGGGGGAAATGAGCAGTTCTTC. As protein: CASSPRGASGGNEQFF. The gene calls are TRBV13 and TRBJ2-1; 10 nucleotides align to TRBD2. CDR3 length equals 16 residues. CDR1 PRHDT and CDR2 FYEKMQ come from the germline V gene (reference sequence). V was clipped by 5 bases and J by 7 bases; unmatched bases: 11.

The rearrangement uses TRBV29-1 and TRBJ2-7, with TRBD2 matching over 9 bases. This CDR3 contains 14 residues. Germline V gene data show CDR1 as SQVTM and CDR2 as ANQGSEA. The J segment lost 4 bases and the V segment lost 4 bases, leaving 8 bases of the junction unmatched. The CDR3 DNA sequence: TGCAGCGTTGCTAAGCGGGGGGTGACGTACGAGCAGTACTTC. It codes for CSVAKRGVTYEQYF.

The CDR3 sequence: CSGEARQYGYTF. The CDR3 nucleotides read TGCAGCGGTGAGGCGAGGCAATACGGCTACACCTTC. The rearrangement links TRBV29-1 to TRBJ1-2, with D hard to call. Deletions cut 7 bases from V and 8 bases from J, with 17 bases between. In germline, CDR1 is SQVTM, CDR2 ANQGSEA. CDR3 length: 12 residues.

This chain joins TRBV6-1 and TRBJ1-2; 8 positions agree with TRBD1. The CDR3 sequence is 16 residues long. V gave up 4 bases and J gave up 4 bases; unmatched junction bases: 11. Germline V gene lookup returns CDR1 MNHNS and CDR2 SASEGT. In DNA form, the CDR3 reads TGTGCCAGCAGTGTAGGACAGGGTATCGGGAGCTATGGCTACACCTTC. Protein product: CASSVGQGIGSYGYTF.

The chain has TRBV29-1 and TRBJ1-2; D unclear. Trimming pared 3 bases from V and 4 bases from J, leaving 9 bases between. The CDR3 totals 12 residues. Per germline, CDR1 SQVTM and CDR2 ANQGSEA. The CDR3 DNA reads TGCAGCGTTGACCGGAGTGTCTATGGCTACACCTTC. It specifies CSVDRSVYGYTF.

Details on this clonotype: Possible read error: a much larger clone is one base away. The chain employs TRBV29-1 and TRBJ2-7; 8 bases are a match to TRBD1. The closer fit of TRBJ2-5 to the DNA end suggests the J call may be wrong. CDR1 SQVTM and CDR2 ANQGSEA come from the germline V gene. This CDR3 is 14 amino acids long. CDR3 bases: TGCAGCGCCATAAGCGGACAGGGACGAGAGACCCAGTACTTC. It specifies CSAISGQGRETQYF.

This clonotype has more than one count but fewer than ten. One end of the junction fails to match germline, which may point to a read error. J is TRBJ1-1 and V is TRBV4-1, with TRBD1 identical over 7 bases. The germline CDR1 and CDR2 sequences are MGHRA and YSYEKL. The CDR3 is 19 amino acids. In DNA, the CDR3 is TGCGTCAGCAGCCCAGAAGGATTAGACAGGGCCGGGACGAACACTGAAGCTTTCTTT. This translates into CVSSPEGLDRAGTNTEAFF.

The rearrangement uses TRBV7-8 and TRBJ2-7, with D unclear. V was clipped by 5 bases and J by 2 bases, with 10 bases between them. CDR3 length: 13 residues. Germline CDR1 SGHVS, CDR2 FQNEAQ. CDR3 region: CASSTQRTYEQYF. CDR3 DNA: TGTGCCAGCAGCACACAACGGACCTACGAGCAGTACTTC.

The chain joins TRBV5-4 to TRBJ1-1; 10 nucleotides match TRBD1. V shed 4 bases and J 6 bases; nucleotides not matched to a gene: 9. Germline V gene lookup returns CDR1 SGHNT and CDR2 YYREEE (reference sequence). CDR3 length: 15 residues. CDR3 sequence: CASSAKLGTGAEAFF. The CDR3 DNA follows: TGTGCCAGCAGCGCCAAGCTCGGGACAGGGGCTGAAGCTTTCTTT.

This clonotype occurred a few times. The gene calls are TRBV5-6 and TRBJ2-5, with TRBD1 matching 10 bases. The CDR3 runs to 15 residues. Germline-derived CDR1 and CDR2 are SGHDT and YYEEEE. V dropped 2 bases and J dropped 7; count of bases not matched to a gene: 8. Here the CDR3 DNA reads TGTGCCAGCAGCTTTTCGACAGGGGGCTGGGGGACCCAGTACTTC. Amino acids: CASSFSTGGWGTQYF.

This clonotype was observed a handful of times. The chain couples TRBV7-8 to TRBJ1-2; D unresolved. Per the germline V gene, CDR1 is SGHVS and CDR2 is FQNEAQ. Between the trimmed V and J ends, which lost 1 base and 4 bases, there was a span of 16 bases. CDR3 size: 16 residues. This CDR3 is CASSLDPPAKSYGYTF. For the CDR3, the DNA is TGTGCCAGCAGCTTAGATCCCCCCGCTAAATCCTATGGCTACACCTTC.

This clonotype was counted a single time. A read error may account for a junction end that differs from germline. The chain links TRBV7-2 to TRBJ2-5; 10 bases fit TRBD2. The CDR3 totals 17 residues. Germline lookup yields CDR1 SGHTA and CDR2 FQGNSA. CDR3 coding DNA: TGTGCCGGCAGCCCAACGAGGCTTAGCGGGGGGAAAGAGACCCAGTACTTC. Protein product: CAGSPTRLSGGKETQYF. Full variable domain (remainder filled in from reference TRBV7-2 and TRBJ2-5): GAGVSQSPSNKVTEKGKDVELRCDPISGHTALYWYRQSLGQGLEFLIYFQGNSAPDKSGLPSDRFSAERTGGSVSTLTIQRTQQEDSAVYLCAGSPTRLSGGKETQYFGPGTRLLVL.

This clonotype was counted a few times. V usage is TRBV10-3 and J usage is TRBJ2-5; 8 bases agree with TRBD1. V shed 8 bases and J 0 bases; nucleotides not matched to a gene: 11. The CDR3 is 16 amino acids. CDR1 and CDR2 (germline): ENHRY, SYGVKD. The CDR3 DNA sequence: TGTGCCATCGCTCTGGGGACAGGCGAATACCAAGAGACCCAGTACTTC. Amino acid sequence: CAIALGTGEYQETQYF.

The table lists this clonotype with a few counts. The chain joins TRBV28 to TRBJ2-7; 9 bases are a match to TRBD2. The germline V gene encodes CDR1 MDHEN and CDR2 SYDVKM. The J segment lost 2 bases and the V segment lost 6 bases, leaving 8 bases of the junction unmatched. This CDR3 is built from 15 residues. CDR3 sequence reads: CASRGGLAFTYEQYF. The CDR3 DNA follows: TGTGCCAGCAGGGGTGGACTAGCGTTTACCTACGAGCAGTACTTC.

This rearrangement joins TRBV9 to TRBJ1-1; tentatively, D is TRBD1 (5 bases). V gave up 5 bases and J gave up 3 bases, with 20 bases separating them. CDR1 and CDR2 from the germline V gene are SGDLS and YYNGEE. CDR3 length equals 16 residues. The CDR3 DNA is TGTGCCAGCAGTCTCGAAGTCGCCCCGGGGGACACTGAAGCTTTCTTT. Amino acid sequence: CASSLEVAPGDTEAFF.

As for this clonotype: A much larger clone is a single base away; this may be a read error. The genes are TRBV5-1 and TRBJ2-5; tentatively, D is TRBD1 (6 bases). The CDR3 totals 15 residues. The V gene's germline CDR1 is SGHRS and CDR2 YFSETQ. The CDR3 protein is CASSLDGTPSETLYF. The CDR3 bases are TGCGCCAGCAGCTTGGACGGGACACCCTCAGAGACCCTGTACTTC. Combining the CDR3 with reference TRBV5-1 and TRBJ2-5 gives the whole variable domain KAGVTQTPRYLIKTRGQQVTLSCSPISGHRSVSWYQQTPGQGLQFLFEYFSETQRNKGNFPGRFSGRQFSNSRSEMNVSTLELGDSALYLCASSLDGTPSETLYFGPGTRLLVL.

In its sample, this clonotype was seen a few times. The CDR3 coding sequence is TGCAGTGCTAGAGATCTCGGCGGACCCGCGGTATACAATGAGCAGTTCTTC. It is translated as CSARDLGGPAVYNEQFF. The chain has TRBV20-1 and TRBJ2-1, with D uncertain. Per the germline V gene, CDR1 is DFQATT and CDR2 is SNEGSKA (reference sequence). Trimming took off 0 bases at V and 4 bases at J, with 19 bases between the two ends. The CDR3 contains 17 residues.